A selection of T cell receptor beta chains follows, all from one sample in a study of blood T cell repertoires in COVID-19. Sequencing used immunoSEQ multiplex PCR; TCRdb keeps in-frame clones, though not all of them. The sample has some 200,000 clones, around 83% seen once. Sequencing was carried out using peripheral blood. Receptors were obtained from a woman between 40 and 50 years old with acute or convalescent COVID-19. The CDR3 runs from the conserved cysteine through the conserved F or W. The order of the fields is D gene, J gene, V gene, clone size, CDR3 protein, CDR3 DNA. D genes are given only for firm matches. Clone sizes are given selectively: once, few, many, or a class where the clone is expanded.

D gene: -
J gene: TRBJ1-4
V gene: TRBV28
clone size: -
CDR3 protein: CASSFGGNRELFF
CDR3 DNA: TGTGCCAGCAGCTTCGGGGGGAACAGGGAACTGTTTTTT

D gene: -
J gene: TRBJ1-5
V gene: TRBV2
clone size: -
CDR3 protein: CASSEVQGHSNQPQHF
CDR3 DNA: TGTGCCAGCAGTGAAGTCCAGGGCCATAGCAATCAGCCCCAGCATTTT

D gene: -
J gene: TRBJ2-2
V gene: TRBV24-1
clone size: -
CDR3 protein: CATSARNTGELFF
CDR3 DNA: TGTGCCACCAGTGCGCGGAACACCGGGGAGCTGTTTTTT

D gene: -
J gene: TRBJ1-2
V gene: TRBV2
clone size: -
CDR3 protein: CASSEAHWRAGYTF
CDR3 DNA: TGTGCCAGCAGTGAAGCGCATTGGAGAGCTGGCTACACCTTC

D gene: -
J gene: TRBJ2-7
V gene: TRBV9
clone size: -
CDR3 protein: CASSRAGDEQYF
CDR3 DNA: TGTGCCAGCAGCCGAGCAGGGGACGAGCAGTACTTC

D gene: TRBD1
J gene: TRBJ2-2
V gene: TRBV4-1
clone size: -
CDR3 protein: CASSQGQGATGELFF
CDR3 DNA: TGCGCCAGCAGCCAAGGACAGGGAGCGACCGGGGAGCTGTTTTTT

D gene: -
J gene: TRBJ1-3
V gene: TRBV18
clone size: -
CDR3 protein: CASSPTGNTIYF
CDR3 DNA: TGTGCCAGCTCACCCACTGGAAACACCATATATTTT

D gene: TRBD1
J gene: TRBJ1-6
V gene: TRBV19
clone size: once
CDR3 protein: CASSFGTGDLRSYNSPLHF
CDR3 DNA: TGTGCCAGTAGTTTCGGGACAGGGGATCTACGCTCCTATAATTCACCCCTCCACTTT

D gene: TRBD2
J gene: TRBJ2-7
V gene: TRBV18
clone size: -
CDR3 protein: CASSPPGASGVGEQYF
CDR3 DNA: TGTGCCAGCTCACCGCCAGGGGCTAGCGGGGTGGGCGAGCAGTACTTC

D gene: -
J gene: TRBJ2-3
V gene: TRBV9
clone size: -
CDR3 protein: CASSAIDTQYF
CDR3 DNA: TGTGCCAGCAGCGCCATCGATACGCAGTATTTT

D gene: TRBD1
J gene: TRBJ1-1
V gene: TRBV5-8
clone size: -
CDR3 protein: CASSYQGARDTEAFF
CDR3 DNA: TGTGCCAGCAGCTATCAGGGGGCGCGGGACACTGAAGCTTTCTTT

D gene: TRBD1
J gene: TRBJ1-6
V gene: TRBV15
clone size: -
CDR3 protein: CATSRESQGGPSSYNSPLHF
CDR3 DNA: TGTGCCACCAGCAGGGAGAGTCAAGGGGGCCCGAGCTCCTATAATTCACCCCTCCACTTT

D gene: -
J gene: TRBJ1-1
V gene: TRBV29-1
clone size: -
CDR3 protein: CSVAARVTGAEAFF
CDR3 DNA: TGCAGCGTTGCGGCTCGGGTAACCGGCGCTGAAGCTTTCTTT

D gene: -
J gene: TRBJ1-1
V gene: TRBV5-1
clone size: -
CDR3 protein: CASSPRQSLMNTEAFF
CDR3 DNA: TGCGCCAGCAGCCCCAGACAGTCACTCATGAACACTGAAGCTTTCTTT

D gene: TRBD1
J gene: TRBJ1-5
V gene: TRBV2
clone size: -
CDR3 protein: CASSVTGAREPQHF
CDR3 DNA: TGTGCCAGCAGTGTTACAGGGGCCAGGGAGCCCCAGCATTTT

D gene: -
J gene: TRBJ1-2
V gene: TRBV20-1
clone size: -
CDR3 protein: CSALTGNGYTF
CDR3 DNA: TGCAGTGCTTTAACAGGGAATGGCTACACCTTC

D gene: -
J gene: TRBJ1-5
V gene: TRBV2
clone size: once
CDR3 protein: CASSQGRGNQPQHF
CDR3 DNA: TGTGCCAGCAGTCAAGGACGGGGCAATCAGCCCCAGCATTTT

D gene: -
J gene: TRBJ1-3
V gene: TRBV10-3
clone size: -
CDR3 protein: CAISESKGDSGNTIYF
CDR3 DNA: TGTGCCATCAGTGAGTCTAAGGGAGACTCTGGAAACACCATATATTTT

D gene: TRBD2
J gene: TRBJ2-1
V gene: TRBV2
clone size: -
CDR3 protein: CASEPSPGLAGFEQFF
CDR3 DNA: TGTGCCAGCGAACCCTCTCCGGGACTAGCGGGGTTTGAGCAGTTCTTC

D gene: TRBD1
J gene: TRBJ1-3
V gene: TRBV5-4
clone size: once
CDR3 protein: CASSLPGTGSGNTIYF
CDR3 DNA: TGTGCCAGCAGCCTGCCCGGGACAGGCTCTGGAAACACCATATATTTT

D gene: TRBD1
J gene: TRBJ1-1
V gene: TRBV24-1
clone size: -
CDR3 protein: CATSEVTGGTEAFF
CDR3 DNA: TGTGCCACCAGTGAAGTCACAGGGGGGACTGAAGCTTTCTTT

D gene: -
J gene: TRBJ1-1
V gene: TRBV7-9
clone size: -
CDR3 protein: CAVGGDQNTEAFF
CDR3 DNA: TGTGCCGTGGGGGGGGATCAGAACACTGAAGCTTTCTTT